In its sample, the clone carrying this T cell receptor (beta chain) was seen many times. To make TCR beta libraries, researchers used iRepertoire HTBI primers and Arm-PCR of CDR3 regions. TCRdb reanalysed the multiplex PCR reads using MiXCR and keeps one entry per CDR3 protein. In the table there are some 500,000 distinct CDR3 sequences, approximately 12% of which are singletons. Time point in this sample: newly diagnosed GD, antithyroid drugs for less than 3 months. Following extraction of RNA from PBMCs, that RNA was used to make the TCR library. Collection of peripheral blood (around 10 milliliters) was done using EDTA tubes. This sample is drawn from a study of regulatory T cells in long-lasting Graves disease. The CDR3 totals 12 residues. V lost 4 bases, J lost 5 bases, and 2 bases stayed unmatched. Germline assignment: CDR1 SGHRS and CDR2 YFSETQ. This sample also belongs to another study, concerning T cells in Graves' hyperthyroidism and ophthalmopathy.

The sample here was peripheral blood mononuclear cells (PBMCs), taken at new diagnosis, from a patient treated with antithyroid drugs. The chain employs TRBV5-1 and TRBJ1-2, with 7 bases aligning to TRBD1. The sequence was collected from a man aged 30 to 45 with Graves disease. The CDR3, as DNA: TGCGCCAGCAGCACGGGACAGTATGGCTACACCTTC. It is translated as CASSTGQYGYTF.